Below, 25 T cell receptor beta chains from the same sample are listed, as sequenced in a study of blood T cell repertoires in COVID-19 (dated by TCRdb to the early 2020s). Libraries were prepared through the immunoSEQ multiplex PCR assay. TCRdb took this table from immuneACCESS and kept in-frame rearrangements with V and J called. Such tables lack part of the clones; where checked against another copy, unresolved V genes explain under half of the gap, and the rest is unexplained. In this sample the table shows about 390,000 clones, 80% to 90% of which occur a single time. Clones ranked in the top ten supply 2.3% of the sample. The sample comprised peripheral blood. These receptors were taken from a woman aged 60-75 years with COVID-19, enrolled during active disease.

This chain connects TRBV3-1 (or the pseudogene TRBV3-2) to TRBJ1-1; D is uncertain. From germline, CDR1 is LGHDT and CDR2 YNNKEL (reference sequence). The CDR3 loop spans 15 amino acids. Trimming removed 0 bases from V and 1 base from J, with 9 bases in between. The DNA of the CDR3 is TGTGCCAGCAGCCAAGAAAGCCCGAAGAACACTGAAGCTTTCTTT. It encodes CASSQESPKNTEAFF.

This rearrangement joins TRBV6-5 to TRBJ2-7, with D unresolved. This CDR3 is 14 amino acids long. Trimming removed 0 bases from V and 6 bases from J, with 12 bases in between. Germline-derived CDR1 and CDR2 are MNHEY and SVGAGI. The chain's CDR3 is CASSYSVIASEQYF. The CDR3 bases are TGTGCCAGCAGTTACTCAGTTATAGCTTCCGAGCAGTACTTC.

The chain carries TRBV21-1 and TRBJ1-5; whether TRBD1, the table's D call, matches the DNA was not checked. TRBV21-1 is deemed a pseudogene. This CDR3 contains 16 residues. CDR3 residues: CASSKVRDSWDQPQHF. The CDR3 region has the DNA TGTGCCAGCAGCAAAGTTAGGGACAGCTGGGATCAGCCCCAGCATTTT.

This chain links TRBV27 with TRBJ1-4, with D perhaps TRBD1 (5 bases). The V and J ends lost 5 bases and 8 bases respectively, with 15 bases between them. The CDR3 is made up of 14 amino acids. Germline V gives CDR1 MNHEY, CDR2 SMNVEV (reference sequence). In nucleotides, the CDR3 is TGTGCCAGCAGTCCGCGGAGGGGTGGGGAAAAACTGTTTTTT. This sequence encodes CASSPRRGGEKLFF.

This clone has a handful of counts. This chain joins TRBV2 and TRBJ1-3; 10 nucleotides agree with TRBD1. Germline V gene lookup returns CDR1 SNHLY and CDR2 FYNNEI. This CDR3 has 16 amino acids. V lost 6 bases and J lost 2; bases outside the gene matches: 7. In DNA, the CDR3 is TGTGCCAGCAGGACACGGGACAGGGGTACTGGAAACACCATATATTTT. Translating it yields CASRTRDRGTGNTIYF.

The CDR3 loop reads CATSSQPGGRATQYF. The CDR3 DNA follows: TGTGCCACCAGCAGCCAACCAGGGGGGCGCGCGACCCAGTACTTC. V gene TRBV15 combines with J gene TRBJ2-5; D is perhaps TRBD1 (7 bases). CDR3 size: 15 residues. From germline, CDR1 is LNHNV and CDR2 YYDKDF (reference sequence). Trimming left V 3 bases short and J 7 bases short, with 18 bases between.

The V call is TRBV2, the J call TRBJ1-2; D remains ambiguous. The CDR3 consists of 11 residues. The V end lost 7 bases, the J end lost 4 bases, and 7 bases lay between the germline ends. Germline loops: CDR1 SNHLY, CDR2 FYNNEI. The CDR3 region has the DNA TGTGCCAGCACCTCCAGCTATGGCTACACCTTC. Encoded protein: CASTSSYGYTF.

This chain links TRBV7-2 with TRBJ2-1, with D perhaps TRBD1 (6 bases). V lost 5 bases, J lost 6 bases, and 14 bases lay in between. Looked up from germline, CDR1 is SGHTA and CDR2 is FQGNSA. This CDR3 spans 14 amino acids. The chain's CDR3 is CASSTSRGFNEQFF. Here the CDR3 DNA reads TGTGCCAGCAGCACAAGTAGGGGGTTCAATGAGCAGTTCTTC. Full variable domain (rest looked up from reference TRBV7-2 and TRBJ2-1): GAGVSQSPSNKVTEKGKDVELRCDPISGHTALYWYRQSLGQGLEFLIYFQGNSAPDKSGLPSDRFSAERTGGSVSTLTIQRTQQEDSAVYLCASSTSRGFNEQFFGPGTRLTVL.

The chain recombines TRBV5-1 with TRBJ1-6, with no clear D. Trimming cost V 0 bases and J 7 bases, with 8 bases left between them. Germline loops: CDR1 SGHRS, CDR2 YFSETQ. The CDR3 sequence is 14 residues long. The CDR3 DNA is TGCGCCAGCAGCTTGGATGTGGGCAATTCACCCCTCCACTTT. Amino acid sequence: CASSLDVGNSPLHF.

This clone was seen just once. This rearrangement joins TRBV20-1 to TRBJ2-1; 8 bases align to TRBD2. V lost 3 bases to trimming and J lost 9 bases; unmatched junction nucleotides: 16. The CDR3 sequence is 16 residues long. Germline lookup yields CDR1 DFQATT and CDR2 SNEGSKA (reference sequence). This chain's CDR3 is CSASDPLFAGGGEQFF. The CDR3 DNA reads as TGCAGTGCTAGTGATCCCCTTTTTGCGGGGGGTGGTGAGCAGTTCTTC.

This chain joins TRBV7-9 and TRBJ1-4; perhaps TRBD1 as D (5 bases). The CDR3 is 15 amino acids. The ends were cut back, 0 bases at V and 7 bases at J, with 12 bases in the middle. CDR1 and CDR2 (germline): SEHNR, FQNEAQ (reference sequence). The CDR3 region has the DNA TGTGCCAGCAGCTTAGCGGGGCAAGGGGTTGAAAAACTGTTTTTT. It translates to CASSLAGQGVEKLFF.

CDR3 residues: CASSTTWGGAQYF. The CDR3 nucleotides read TGTGCCAGTAGTACTACGTGGGGAGGGGCCCAGTACTTC. This sequence joins TRBV19 and TRBJ2-5; 7 bases are shared with TRBD2. The trim removed 4 bases at V and 9 bases at J, leaving 8 bases unmatched. Germline-derived CDR1 and CDR2 are LNHDA and SQIVND (reference sequence). This CDR3 is 13 amino acids long.

V is TRBV4-2 and J is TRBJ1-3, with TRBD1 as a possible D gene (5 bases). Germline values: CDR1 LGHNA, CDR2 YNFKEQ. CDR3 length: 15 residues. Between the trimmed V and J ends, which lost 6 bases and 2 bases, there was a span of 14 bases. CDR3 nucleotides: TGTGCCAGCAGTTTTTTCGGCAGGGCTGGAAACACCATATATTTT. This encodes CASSFFGRAGNTIYF.

The chain carries TRBV7-9 and TRBJ1-2; 7 bases align to TRBD1. The germline gives CDR1 SEHNR, CDR2 FQNEAQ (reference sequence). Unmatched junction bases numbered 3, after V lost 5 bases and J lost 3 bases. CDR3 length: 13 amino acids. CDR3 region: CASSPGQHYGYTF. Written as DNA, the CDR3 is TGTGCCAGCAGCCCGGGACAGCACTATGGCTACACCTTC.

The chain recombines TRBV4-2 with TRBJ2-1, with 10 positions matching TRBD2. The germline gives CDR1 LGHNA, CDR2 YNFKEQ. The CDR3 spans 20 residues. V lost 1 base to trimming and J lost 0 bases; unmatched junction nucleotides: 12. CDR3 DNA: TGTGCCAGCAGCCAAGTGGCAGCGGGGGGGCCTACGAGCTCCTACAATGAGCAGTTCTTC. It is translated as CASSQVAAGGPTSSYNEQFF.

The chain couples TRBV7-2 to TRBJ1-1; 7 nucleotides match TRBD1. V shed 4 bases, J shed 3 bases, and the junction held 5 bases outside the gene matches. Germline V gene lookup returns CDR1 SGHTA and CDR2 FQGNSA. This CDR3 has 14 residues. The CDR3 bases are TGTGCCAGCAGCTCAGGACAGGCCCACACTGAAGCTTTCTTT. Its translation is CASSSGQAHTEAFF.

J is TRBJ2-5 and V is TRBV11-3; a weak D match, TRBD2 (6 bases). Germline-derived CDR1 and CDR2 are SGHNT and YENEEA. Trimming left V 4 bases short and J 2 bases short, with 14 bases between. The CDR3 is made up of 15 amino acids. Here the CDR3 reads CASSSLAIHQETQYF. The CDR3 DNA reads TGTGCCAGCAGCTCGCTAGCGATCCATCAAGAGACCCAGTACTTC.

J is TRBJ1-5 and V is TRBV19; D is perhaps TRBD1 (6 bases). The V end was cut by 7 bases, the J end by 4 bases, with 17 bases between. Germline V gene sequence: CDR1 LNHDA, CDR2 SQIVND (reference sequence). The CDR3 sequence is 15 residues long. Here the CDR3 DNA reads TGTGCCAGTAAACGGCCGGGACATTATAATCAGCCCCAGCATTTT. Translated, it gives CASKRPGHYNQPQHF.

The chain carries TRBV27 and TRBJ2-7; 8 bases align to TRBD2. This CDR3 comprises 15 residues. With 5 bases clipped from V and 0 bases from J, the junction kept 6 bases outside the gene matches. Germline V gives CDR1 MNHEY, CDR2 SMNVEV (reference sequence). In nucleotides, the CDR3 is TGTGCCAGCAGTGATTACGGGACTAGCTCCTACGAGCAGTACTTC. Amino acid sequence: CASSDYGTSSYEQYF.

The V and J genes are TRBV6-6 and TRBJ1-2; 8 nucleotides match TRBD1. The V and J ends lost 10 bases and 2 bases, in that order; junction bases with no gene match: 12. CDR1 and CDR2 from the germline V gene are MNHNY and SVGAGI (reference sequence). CDR3 length equals 15 residues. The CDR3 loop is CATGSPDRANYGYTF. The CDR3 bases are TGTGCCACGGGCTCCCCGGACAGGGCCAACTATGGCTACACCTTC.

The V call is TRBV6-6, the J call TRBJ2-1; D is possibly TRBD2 (5 bases). Trimming stripped 5 bases from V and 3 bases from J, with 8 bases between. Germline V gene sequence: CDR1 MNHNY, CDR2 SVGAGI (reference sequence). CDR3 length equals 13 residues. DNA for the CDR3: TGTGCCAGCAGTCGTACTAGCTACAATGAGCAGTTCTTC. Its protein product is CASSRTSYNEQFF.

This sequence joins TRBV11-1 and TRBJ2-5; the match to TRBD2 covers 12 bases. The germline V gene encodes CDR1 SGHAT and CDR2 FQDESV (reference sequence). The V segment lost 5 bases and the J segment 5 bases; nucleotides outside the gene matches: 9. This CDR3 comprises 16 residues. The CDR3 DNA follows: TGTGCCAGCAGCCGAAGTGGACTAGCGGGAACGGAGACCCAGTACTTC. Translation: CASSRSGLAGTETQYF.

The V call is TRBV5-6, the J call TRBJ2-7, with D perhaps matching TRBD1 (6 bases). This CDR3 contains 12 residues. CDR1 is SGHDT, CDR2 YYEEEE, per germline. V was cut by 4 bases and J by 3 bases, with 8 bases left in between. The CDR3 protein is CASSQDSYEQYF. Here the CDR3 DNA reads TGTGCCAGCAGCCAGGACAGCTACGAGCAGTACTTC.

The chain links TRBV7-9 to TRBJ2-7, with D possibly matching TRBD1 (6 bases). The length of the CDR3 is 15 residues. Germline assignment: CDR1 SEHNR and CDR2 FQNEAQ (reference sequence). The V gene lost 3 bases and the J gene lost 0 bases, with 12 bases spanning the gap. The CDR3 DNA sequence: TGTGCCAGCAGCTTGAAAGAGGGGGACTCCTACGAGCAGTACTTC. It specifies CASSLKEGDSYEQYF.

This rearrangement joins TRBV7-2 to TRBJ1-1; 7 nucleotides align to TRBD1. Germline V gene sequence: CDR1 SGHTA, CDR2 FQGNSA. There are 13 residues in the CDR3. V lost 8 bases to trimming and J lost 1 base; unmatched junction nucleotides: 4. The CDR3 bases are TGTGCCAGCGCGGGACAGACGAACACTGAAGCTTTCTTT. Protein product: CASAGQTNTEAFF.